Listed below are T cell receptor beta chains from one sample, sequenced in a study of cytomegalovirus exposure and HLA in healthy donors. Method: immunoSEQ multiplex PCR; TCRdb's copy keeps in-frame clones and lacks some. Counted here are approximately 91,000 clones, about 89% occurring once; the ten biggest clones make up around a tenth. Sequenced input: PBMCs. These receptors all come from a man aged 30 to 45 in good health and CMV-seropositive. CDR3s include the opening cysteine and the closing phenylalanine or tryptophan. The D gene is left open where the match is weak. Only some rows state a clone size, as once, few, many or a class for expanded clones.

d_call j_call clone_size v_call cdr3_aa cdr3_nt
- TRBJ2-7 - TRBV5-5 CASSFQGGVLYF TGTGCCAGCAGCTTTCAAGGAGGGGTGCTGTACTTC
TRBD2 TRBJ2-1 - TRBV28 CASSLSSTPSGSSYNEQFF TGTGCCAGCAGTTTATCCTCCACCCCTAGCGGGAGCTCCTACAATGAGCAGTTCTTC
- TRBJ2-2 once TRBV19 CASSSQGTGELFF TGTGCCAGTAGTTCTCAGGGGACCGGGGAGCTGTTTTTT
TRBD1 TRBJ1-6 - TRBV27 CASSFNRGFGSPLHF TGTGCCAGCAGTTTCAACAGGGGTTTTGGGTCACCCCTCCACTTT
- TRBJ2-7 - TRBV12-5 CASGLVRISFAGPSFSSYEQYF TGTGCTAGTGGTTTGGTACGTATTTCCTTCGCGGGACCGTCGTTTAGCTCCTACGAGCAGTACTTC
TRBD1 TRBJ2-3 - TRBV6-4 CASSDGTGGDTQYF TGTGCCAGCAGTGACGGGACAGGGGGCGATACGCAGTATTTT
TRBD1 TRBJ1-1 - TRBV7-3 CASSRTGNTEAFF TGTGCCAGCAGTCGGACAGGGAACACTGAAGCTTTCTTT
- TRBJ2-7 - TRBV19 CASSRELVHEQYF TGTGCCAGTAGTAGGGAGCTTGTCCACGAGCAGTACTTC
- TRBJ1-4 - TRBV4-1 CASSQGWSGIEKLFF TGCGCCAGCAGCCAAGGATGGTCGGGGATTGAAAAACTGTTTTTT
TRBD2 TRBJ2-5 - TRBV4-1 CASSPGRAGGQETQYF TGCGCCAGCAGCCCGGGCAGAGCGGGAGGGCAAGAGACCCAGTACTTC
- TRBJ2-6 few TRBV6-5 CASRESGANVLTF TGTGCCAGCCGAGAATCTGGGGCCAACGTCCTGACTTTC
- TRBJ1-1 once TRBV28 CASSLRGTVNTEAFF TGTGCCAGCAGTTTACGGGGGACGGTGAACACTGAAGCTTTCTTT
TRBD2 TRBJ2-1 - TRBV27 CASSSPRDYPRNEQFF TGTGCCAGCAGTTCTCCCCGGGACTATCCGAGGAATGAGCAGTTCTTC
- TRBJ1-1 - TRBV27 CASSLRTRRRVSTEAFF TGTGCCAGCAGCCTTCGGACAAGGCGGCGTGTATCCACTGAAGCTTTCTTT
- TRBJ1-3 - TRBV5-5 CASAAVSTISGNTIYF TGTGCCAGCGCCGCAGTATCCACCATCTCTGGAAACACCATATATTTT
TRBD1 TRBJ2-4 - TRBV9 CASSATTGGAGKNIQYF TGTGCCAGCAGCGCCACCACAGGGGGCGCGGGCAAAAACATTCAGTACTTC
TRBD1 TRBJ1-5 once TRBV28 CASRQGEQPQHF TGTGCCAGCAGACAGGGGGAGCAGCCCCAGCATTTT
TRBD2 TRBJ2-1 few TRBV28 CASRVTSGRAGEQFF TGTGCCAGCAGAGTGACTAGCGGGAGGGCCGGTGAGCAGTTCTTC
- TRBJ1-5 - TRBV6-6 CASRDFRNQPQHF TGTGCCAGCCGGGACTTTAGGAATCAGCCCCAGCATTTT
- TRBJ2-6 - TRBV28 CASSLPGLLSGANVLTF TGTGCCAGCAGTTTGCCGGGACTCCTCTCTGGGGCCAACGTCCTGACTTTC
TRBD1 TRBJ2-5 - TRBV5-1 CASRTGTVISLAQETQYF TGCGCCAGCAGGACCGGGACAGTCATTTCCCTCGCTCAGGAGACCCAGTACTTC
TRBD1 TRBJ1-2 few TRBV30 CAWIKTGLMGGYTF TGTGCCTGGATCAAGACAGGGCTGATGGGTGGCTACACCTTC
TRBD2 TRBJ2-3 - TRBV4-1 CASSQDRRGLAGGEKDTQYF TGCGCCAGCAGCCAAGATAGAAGGGGACTAGCGGGAGGGGAGAAGGATACGCAGTATTTT
TRBD1 TRBJ2-5 - TRBV19 CASSPRGTGVEETQYF TGTGCCAGTAGCCCGCGTGGGACAGGGGTCGAAGAGACCCAGTACTTC
- TRBJ1-5 - TRBV19 CASSIGTGRSGNQPQHF TGTGCCAGTAGTATAGGAACAGGAAGGTCAGGCAATCAGCCCCAGCATTTT
- TRBJ2-3 few TRBV27 CASSILPAQGSADTQYF TGTGCCAGCAGCATACTTCCGGCACAGGGATCGGCGGATACGCAGTATTTT
TRBD2 TRBJ2-3 - TRBV15 CATSRAGTSGATDTQYF TGTGCCACCAGCAGAGCCGGGACTAGCGGAGCCACAGATACGCAGTATTTT
- TRBJ1-2 - TRBV9 CASRRSGSHGYTF TGTGCCAGCAGACGATCGGGGTCCCATGGCTACACCTTC
- TRBJ2-1 once TRBV6-4 CASRMRHSSYNEQFF TGTGCCAGCCGTATGAGGCATAGCTCCTACAATGAGCAGTTCTTC
- TRBJ1-2 few TRBV29-1 CSVETAYGYTF TGCAGCGTTGAAACTGCCTATGGCTACACCTTC
- TRBJ2-1 - TRBV6-1 CASSEEWAAYNEQFF TGTGCCAGCAGTGAAGAGTGGGCAGCTTACAATGAGCAGTTCTTC
- TRBJ1-5 - TRBV19 CASLEAGQGIQPQHF TGTGCCAGCCTAGAAGCGGGGCAGGGAATTCAGCCCCAGCATTTT
- TRBJ2-7 - TRBV2 CASSVSSSQSGSYEQYF TGTGCCAGCAGTGTCTCTAGCTCCCAAAGCGGGTCCTACGAGCAGTACTTC
TRBD1 TRBJ1-1 - TRBV18 CASSPPSRGDTEAFF TGTGCCAGCTCACCACCTTCCAGGGGGGACACTGAAGCTTTCTTT